These T cell receptor beta chains were read from a single sample in a study of shared clonotypes between healthy human individuals. Generated by immunoSEQ multiplex PCR, the TCRdb table keeps only in-frame clones and is missing some. The sample gives hundreds of thousands of clones, 95% to 98% of which show up once; 0.3% to 0.35% is in the top ten. The material sequenced was naive CD8+ T cells sorted from blood. These receptors were obtained from a man aged 30-40 years in good health. Both conserved end residues are part of each CDR3. A D gene is named only where the DNA matches it firmly. Some rows have no size entry. The others give once, few or many, or a class for an expanded clone.

TRBV6-5,-,TRBJ2-7,-,TGTGCCAGCAGTGCCACAGGCTACGAGCAGTACTTC,CASSATGYEQYF
TRBV27,-,TRBJ2-1,TRBD2,TGTGCCAGCAGTAGTAGGACTAGCGGATACAATGAGCAGTTCTTC,CASSSRTSGYNEQFF
TRBV5-1,-,TRBJ2-1,TRBD1,TGCGCCAGCAGCCCGAACGGCGACAGGGGGGCCTACAATGAGCAGTTCTTC,CASSPNGDRGAYNEQFF
TRBV10-2,-,TRBJ2-1,-,TGCGCCAGCACCGCCTGGCGGTCAGCGGGTGGCAATGAGCAGTTCTTC,CASTAWRSAGGNEQFF
TRBV7-2,-,TRBJ2-3,-,TGTGCCAGCAGCTCATATTACACAGATACGCAGTATTTT,CASSSYYTDTQYF
TRBV13,once,TRBJ2-3,-,TGTGCCAGCAGCTTATCTATGGGCGGATTCCGCACAGATACGCAGTATTTT,CASSLSMGGFRTDTQYF
TRBV29-1,-,TRBJ2-7,-,TGCAGCGTTCTGGAACTGGGCTCCTTAGGCGAGCAGTACTTC,CSVLELGSLGEQYF
TRBV10-3,-,TRBJ2-2,TRBD1,TGTGCCATCAGTGTAGACAGGGGGCTTGACACCGGGGAGCTGTTTTTT,CAISVDRGLDTGELFF
TRBV9,-,TRBJ1-2,-,TGTGCCAGCAGCCCAGACGGCAGAGTACTATATGGCTACACCTTC,CASSPDGRVLYGYTF
TRBV5-1,-,TRBJ2-7,TRBD1,TGCGCCAGCAGCCCAGGGGACAGGGGGATCGACGAGCAGTACTTC,CASSPGDRGIDEQYF
TRBV30,-,TRBJ1-4,-,TGTGCCTGGAGTGAAATAGCAACTAATGAAAAACTGTTTTTT,CAWSEIATNEKLFF
TRBV7-6,-,TRBJ2-5,TRBD2,TGTGCCAGCAGCTCGACCGGGGGGGGAGGAGAGACCCAGTACTTC,CASSSTGGGGETQYF
TRBV2,-,TRBJ2-7,-,TGTGCCAGCAGTGAAATCAGGGGGCAGAGCGGGAGCACCTCCTACGAGCAGTACTTC,CASSEIRGQSGSTSYEQYF
TRBV7-2,-,TRBJ2-7,-,TGTGCCAGCAGCTTAGTGACAGGAGACTACGAGCAGTACTTC,CASSLVTGDYEQYF
TRBV7-9,-,TRBJ1-4,-,TGTGCCAGCAGCGGACGAGATAATGAAAAACTGTTTTTT,CASSGRDNEKLFF
TRBV9,-,TRBJ2-7,-,TGTGCCAGCAGCTCGGGCAGGGCTGCCTACGAGCAGTACTTC,CASSSGRAAYEQYF
TRBV6-1,-,TRBJ2-7,TRBD2,TGTGCCAGCAGTGAAGAGGGCGGGGGAAGCTCCTACGAGCAGTACTTC,CASSEEGGGSSYEQYF
TRBV7-6,-,TRBJ1-1,-,TGTGCCAGCAGCTTAGCCGCCTTGGGTGCCACTGAAGCTTTCTTT,CASSLAALGATEAFF
TRBV5-1,-,TRBJ1-1,-,TGCGCCAGCAGCTTGGAGGCGGGGTCTAACACTGAAGCTTTCTTT,CASSLEAGSNTEAFF
TRBV10-3,-,TRBJ2-5,TRBD2,TGTGCCATCAGTGATCCTGGACTAGCGGGAGGGATGGAGCAAGAGACCCAGTACTTC,CAISDPGLAGGMEQETQYF
TRBV28,-,TRBJ2-5,-,TGTGCCAGCAGTTTACTATCAGAGACCCAGTACTTC,CASSLLSETQYF
TRBV7-9,-,TRBJ1-5,-,TGTGCCAGCAGCTTAGCTGGACGGGAGATTAATCAGCCCCAGCATTTT,CASSLAGREINQPQHF
TRBV2,-,TRBJ2-7,TRBD1,TGTGCCAGCAGTGAAGACAAGCAGGGGGCTTACTACGAGCAGTACTTC,CASSEDKQGAYYEQYF
TRBV11-2,-,TRBJ2-5,-,TGTGCCAGCAGCTTAGTATACGGGCGGGAGACCCAGTACTTC,CASSLVYGRETQYF
TRBV10-3,-,TRBJ1-1,TRBD1,TGTGCCATCAGTGAGGACAGGGGGCGTTCGGGAACTGAAGCTTTCTTT,CAISEDRGRSGTEAFF
TRBV27,-,TRBJ1-1,-,TGTGCCAGCAGTGCGGACAGCTCTCTTGAAGCTTTCTTT,CASSADSSLEAFF
TRBV11-2,-,TRBJ2-2,-,TGTGCCACTCTAGCCCGGGACGGCGTTCCGGGGGAGCTGTTTTTT,CATLARDGVPGELFF
TRBV5-8,-,TRBJ2-3,-,TGTGCCAGCAGCCCCTTGGGGGTAGATACGCAGTATTTT,CASSPLGVDTQYF
TRBV5-4,-,TRBJ2-5,-,TGTGCCAGCAGCCTAGGAGTACAAGAGACCCAGTACTTC,CASSLGVQETQYF